This entry lists 3 T cell receptor beta chains sequenced from one sample in a study of blood T cell repertoires in COVID-19. Only in-frame clones appear in the TCRdb table, and some are missing; sequencing was by immunoSEQ multiplex PCR. Of fewer than 200,000 clones in the sample, 85% to 90% were seen once. The sequenced material came from peripheral blood. These receptors were obtained from a woman between 18 and 29 years old who had recovered from COVID-19.

This clone was recorded a few times. The chain joins TRBV19 to TRBJ2-1; no firm D call. The CDR3 runs 13 residues. The V end lost 5 bases, the J end lost 6 bases, and 11 bases lay between the germline ends. In germline, CDR1 is LNHDA, CDR2 SQIVND (reference sequence). In DNA form, the CDR3 reads TGTGCCAGTAGTCTCGACTGGCGCAATGAGCAGTTCTTC. Translating it yields CASSLDWRNEQFF.

The chain is built from TRBV6-6 and TRBJ2-3; 7 bases are a match to TRBD1. This CDR3 contains 14 residues. J was trimmed by 3 bases and V by 8 bases; bases with no gene match: 8. From germline, CDR1 is MNHNY and CDR2 SVGAGI (reference sequence). The CDR3: CASGLGQKTDTQYF. The CDR3 coding sequence is TGTGCCAGCGGGTTGGGACAGAAGACAGATACGCAGTATTTT.

A single count supports this clone. The chain carries TRBV7-6 and TRBJ2-5, with 7 bases lining up with TRBD1. This CDR3 has 14 amino acids. Germline values: CDR1 SGHVS, CDR2 FNYEAQ. The J segment lost 5 bases and the V segment lost 3 bases, leaving 6 bases of the junction unmatched. CDR3 loop: CASSFSDRVETQYF. In nucleotides, the CDR3 is TGTGCCAGCAGCTTCTCAGACAGGGTGGAGACCCAGTACTTC.